The 19 T cell receptor beta chains below all came from one sample that was sequenced in a study of cytomegalovirus exposure and HLA in healthy donors. Primers included in the PCR were 60 Vbeta and 13 Jbeta primers. The data were produced by immunoSEQ multiplex PCR, yet TCRdb's version contains in-frame clones alone and is incomplete. The repertoire includes over 90,000 clones, around 64% of them detected once, and 3.2% sits in the top ten. The sample was PBMCs. The receptors were sampled from a man in his fifties or sixties in good health and CMV-seronegative.

The V gene is TRBV5-4, the J gene TRBJ1-1; 7 bases fit TRBD1. Losses at the gene ends were 0 bases for V and 5 bases for J; bases not matched to a gene: 7. The germline CDR1 and CDR2 sequences are SGHNT and YYREEE (reference sequence). The CDR3 has 15 residues. The CDR3 is CASSLEGAMYTEAFF. In nucleotides, the CDR3 is TGTGCCAGCAGCTTGGAGGGGGCTATGTATACTGAAGCTTTCTTT.

V and J are TRBV30 and TRBJ2-1; 14 bases match TRBD2. Germline CDR1 and CDR2: GTSNPN and SVGIG (reference sequence). J lost 6 bases, V lost 5 bases, and 3 bases had no gene match. This CDR3 comprises 14 residues. The CDR3 DNA sequence: TGTGCCTGGCGGGGACTAGCGGGAGTCAATGAGCAGTTCTTC. Translated: CAWRGLAGVNEQFF.

J is TRBJ2-1 and V is TRBV11-3, with 12 bases aligning to TRBD2. From germline, CDR1 is SGHNT and CDR2 YENEEA. This CDR3 is built from 19 residues. The J segment lost 0 bases and the V segment lost 1 base, leaving 7 bases of the junction unmatched. The CDR3 nucleotides read TGTGCCAGCAGCTTAGGGCTAGCGGGAGGGAGGCTCTCCTACAATGAGCAGTTCTTC. Protein product: CASSLGLAGGRLSYNEQFF.

This chain connects TRBV11-2 to TRBJ2-7, with 7 bases aligning to TRBD2. This CDR3 has 15 residues. Germline loops: CDR1 SGHAT, CDR2 FQNNGV. V was pared by 5 bases and J by 7 bases, with 14 bases of the junction left unmatched. For the CDR3, the DNA is TGTGCCAGCAGCCTTAGCGGGCCCTTTCTCGAGGAGCAGTACTTC. This codes for CASSLSGPFLEEQYF.

This chain links TRBV29-1 with TRBJ1-3; TRBD1 aligns across 10 bases. CDR3 length: 14 residues. Trimming cost V 7 bases and J 5 bases; bases outside gene matches: 8. Germline assignment: CDR1 SQVTM and CDR2 ANQGSEA. DNA of the CDR3: TGCAGCGCCCGGGACAGGGGTGTAAGAAACACCATATATTTT. Translating gives CSARDRGVRNTIYF.

This chain connects TRBV9 to TRBJ2-7, with a tentative D call TRBD2 (6 bases). The CDR3 runs 15 residues. V was shortened by 0 bases and J by 3 bases, with 13 bases between the two germline ends. Germline V gene data show CDR1 as SGDLS and CDR2 as YYNGEE. CDR3 protein: CASSVAGDFSYEQYF. The DNA of the CDR3 is TGTGCCAGCAGCGTAGCCGGGGACTTTAGCTACGAGCAGTACTTC.

The rearrangement links TRBV28 to TRBJ2-3; 15 nucleotides align to TRBD2. The germline V gene has CDR1 MDHEN and CDR2 SYDVKM. This CDR3 spans 17 amino acids. V shed 7 bases and J 0 bases; nucleotides not matched to a gene: 5. The CDR3 nucleotides are TGTGCCAGCACTGGGACTAGCGGGGGGTCTAGCACAGATACGCAGTATTTT. Translated, it gives CASTGTSGGSSTDTQYF.

The J gene is TRBJ2-1, the V gene TRBV5-8, with a possible D match to TRBD2 (5 bases). Germline loops: CDR1 SGHTS, CDR2 YDEGEE. The V end was cut by 2 bases, the J end by 6 bases, with 18 bases between. The CDR3 spans 16 residues. CDR3 bases: TGTGCCAGCAGCTTTTGGGAGTCGCAAAGGACCAATGAGCAGTTCTTC. Protein sequence: CASSFWESQRTNEQFF.

J is TRBJ2-1 and V is TRBV4-1; D perhaps matches TRBD2 (6 bases). This CDR3 is 15 amino acids long. V dropped 4 bases and J dropped 3 bases, with 13 bases sitting between them. Germline V CDR1 and CDR2: MGHRA, YSYEKL. CDR3 nucleotide sequence: TGCGCCAGCAGCCCAGGTGGAGGGGTCTACAATGAGCAGTTCTTC. This encodes CASSPGGGVYNEQFF.

This CDR3 is CSAQNTEAFF. Here the CDR3 DNA reads TGCAGCGCCCAGAACACTGAAGCTTTCTTT. This chain uses TRBV29-1 with TRBJ1-1; no firm D call. From germline, CDR1 is SQVTM and CDR2 ANQGSEA. Trimming shortened V by 7 bases and J by 1 base, and 4 bases separated the two germline ends. CDR3 size: 10 residues.

This rearrangement joins TRBV2 to TRBJ2-1, with 8 bases fitting TRBD2. Looked up from germline, CDR1 is SNHLY and CDR2 is FYNNEI. The CDR3 has 15 amino acids. The V segment lost 4 bases and the J segment 5 bases; nucleotides outside the gene matches: 7. The CDR3 sequence is CASSVDSGTHNEQFF. Here the CDR3 DNA reads TGTGCCAGCAGTGTGGATAGCGGGACCCACAATGAGCAGTTCTTC.

V and J are TRBV10-2 and TRBJ1-2; 7 positions agree with TRBD1. This CDR3 is 16 amino acids long. Germline V gives CDR1 WSHSY, CDR2 SAAADI. Losses at the gene ends were 6 bases for V and 6 bases for J; bases not matched to a gene: 16. The CDR3 DNA follows: TGCGCCAGCAGCAAAGGGACCGCGACAGGGAATGATGGCTACACCTTC. The encoded protein is CASSKGTATGNDGYTF.

DNA of the CDR3: TGTGCCCGCGGGACCCGCGGAGGCATTCAGTACTTC. It specifies CARGTRGGIQYF. The rearrangement joins TRBV6-5 to TRBJ2-4; D may be TRBD2 (6 bases). CDR1 MNHEY and CDR2 SVGAGI come from the germline V gene. There are 12 residues in the CDR3. V lost 11 bases and J 9 bases, leaving 17 bases between the germline ends.

This clone is medium-sized in the sample. J is TRBJ1-6 and V is TRBV6-5; 7 nucleotides line up with TRBD1. The CDR3 extends over 15 amino acids. The trim removed 6 bases at V and 9 bases at J, leaving 11 bases unmatched. In germline, CDR1 is MNHEY, CDR2 SVGAGI. Here the CDR3 DNA reads TGTGCCAGCAGCCCCCAGGGGGTACTTAGTTCACCCCTCCACTTT. It encodes CASSPQGVLSSPLHF.

The V gene is TRBV15, the J gene TRBJ2-5; D uncertain. The CDR3 contains 13 residues. The ends were cut back, 0 bases at V and 2 bases at J, with 4 bases in the middle. Germline CDR1 LNHNV, CDR2 YYDKDF (reference sequence). DNA of the CDR3: TGTGCCACCAGCAGAGACAGGCAAGAGACCCAGTACTTC. It is translated as CATSRDRQETQYF.

The chain links TRBV6-1 to TRBJ2-7, with D uncertain. Trimming cost V 3 bases and J 2 bases, with 11 bases left between them. There are 14 residues in the CDR3. The germline V gene has CDR1 MNHNS and CDR2 SASEGT. In DNA, the CDR3 is TGTGCCAGCAGTGATACCCGGAGAACCTACGAGCAGTACTTC. It translates to CASSDTRRTYEQYF.

V and J are TRBV12-5 and TRBJ1-2; the D is unclear. V was trimmed by 7 bases and J by 5 bases, leaving 20 bases between them. Looked up from germline, CDR1 is LGHNT and CDR2 is FRNRAP. There are 15 residues in the CDR3. The CDR3 protein is CASATSRTDLYGYTF. As DNA, the CDR3 is TGTGCTAGTGCTACCTCCCGGACGGACTTATATGGCTACACCTTC.

This clone appeared a single time. CDR3 in amino acids: CASSLIVEGGEQFF. CDR3 bases: TGTGCCAGCAGTTTAATAGTCGAAGGGGGTGAGCAGTTCTTC. This rearrangement joins TRBV28 to TRBJ2-1, with a possible D match to TRBD1 (6 bases). Germline V lookup: CDR1 MDHEN, CDR2 SYDVKM. The CDR3 covers 14 residues. V lost 2 bases and J 9 bases, leaving 14 bases between the germline ends.

This clone appeared a few times. The chain couples TRBV4-2 to TRBJ1-3; D is unresolved. Germline CDR1 is LGHNA and CDR2 is YNFKEQ. The CDR3 loop spans 15 amino acids. V lost 4 bases and J 0 bases, leaving 10 bases between the germline ends. CDR3 sequence reads: CASSRYGPSGNTIYF. The CDR3 DNA sequence: TGTGCCAGCAGCCGGTACGGTCCCTCTGGAAACACCATATATTTT.